The 14 T cell receptor beta chains below come from one sample, sequenced in a study of tumor-infiltrating lymphocytes in localized non-small cell lung cancer. Using immunoSEQ multiplex PCR, the repertoire was profiled, and TCRdb retains in-frame clones only, with some absent. This table holds around 12,000 clones, 80% to 90% found once. Sequences were obtained from uninvolved lung tissue not adjacent to the tumor. The receptors here all came from a human donor with non-small cell lung cancer.

This chain links TRBV6-1 with TRBJ1-2, with no clear D. V was cut by 2 bases and J by 5 bases, with 24 bases left in between. Germline V gene sequence: CDR1 MNHNS, CDR2 SASEGT. The CDR3 length is 18 residues. This CDR3 is CASSELVASVNILYGYTF. In nucleotides, the CDR3 is TGTGCCAGCAGTGAATTAGTAGCTTCAGTGAACATTTTATATGGCTACACCTTC.

V gene TRBV2 combines with J gene TRBJ2-7, with 8 positions matching TRBD2. Germline CDR1 reads SNHLY; CDR2 reads FYNNEI. V dropped 2 bases and J dropped 4; count of bases not matched to a gene: 1. The length of the CDR3 is 13 residues. The CDR3 nucleotides read TGTGCCAGCAGTGAACGCGGGAGGTACGAGCAGTACTTC. Protein: CASSERGRYEQYF.

The V gene is TRBV6-6, the J gene TRBJ2-1; D not resolved. Trimming cost V 5 bases and J 7 bases, with 9 bases left between them. This CDR3 has 12 residues. Per the germline V gene, CDR1 is MNHNY and CDR2 is SVGAGI (reference sequence). The CDR3 nucleotides read TGTGCCAGCAGTAAACTCGCGAATGAGCAGTTCTTC. It encodes CASSKLANEQFF.

This clone was counted a few times. CDR3 sequence (DNA): TGTGCCAGCAGCTTGACCACAACAGGGGAGGCGCAGTTCTTC. Its translation is CASSLTTTGEAQFF. This chain joins TRBV5-4 and TRBJ2-1; the D gene is possibly TRBD1 (7 bases). CDR1 and CDR2 from the germline V gene are SGHNT and YYREEE (reference sequence). V lost 1 base, J lost 12 bases, and 17 bases lay in between. The CDR3 is 14 amino acids.

The rearrangement joins TRBV12-5 to TRBJ2-2; D is perhaps TRBD1 (6 bases). The CDR3 has 18 amino acids. Germline V gene data show CDR1 as LGHNT and CDR2 as FRNRAP. V was clipped by 1 base and J by 2 bases, with 17 bases between them. This CDR3 reads CASGLDAWGTPNTGELFF. The CDR3 DNA is TGTGCTAGTGGTTTGGACGCATGGGGGACACCTAACACCGGGGAGCTGTTTTTT.

The V and J genes are TRBV9 and TRBJ2-3, with TRBD2 matching 9 bases. Germline V gene lookup returns CDR1 SGDLS and CDR2 YYNGEE. V shed 5 bases, J shed 1 base, and the junction held 2 bases outside the gene matches. The CDR3 runs to 14 residues. DNA of the CDR3: TGTGCCAGCAGTAGCGGGAGCGGCACAGATACGCAGTATTTT. Its protein is CASSSGSGTDTQYF.

The CDR3 here is CASRAQGSNTGELFF. The CDR3, as DNA: TGTGCCAGCCGTGCGCAGGGGAGTAACACCGGGGAGCTGTTTTTT. V and J are TRBV18 and TRBJ2-2; a weak D match, TRBD1 (6 bases). This CDR3 region has 15 residues. V shed 8 bases and J shed 2 bases, with 15 bases lying between them. The germline gives CDR1 KGHSH, CDR2 LQKENI.

This rearrangement joins TRBV2 to TRBJ1-6; D gene uncertain. The CDR3 has 14 amino acids. Trimming stripped 0 bases from V and 6 bases from J, with 6 bases between. CDR1 and CDR2 (germline): SNHLY, FYNNEI. The CDR3 loop is CASSEATVNSPLHF. CDR3 nucleotide sequence: TGTGCCAGCAGTGAAGCGACGGTTAATTCACCCCTCCACTTT. Full variable domain (missing parts from reference TRBV2 and TRBJ1-6): EPEVTQTPSHQVTQMGQEVILRCVPISNHLYFYWYRQILGQKVEFLVSFYNNEISEKSEIFDDQFSVERPDGSNFTLKIRSTKLEDSAMYFCASSEATVNSPLHFGNGTRLTVT.

The CDR3 nucleotides read TGCGCCAGCAGCTTGTCGGACAGACTAAATTCACCCCTCCACTTT. Translation: CASSLSDRLNSPLHF. The chain carries TRBV5-1 and TRBJ1-6, with TRBD1 as a possible D gene (6 bases). V shed 1 base and J shed 7 bases, with 12 bases lying between them. The CDR3 has 15 amino acids. Germline CDR1 SGHRS, CDR2 YFSETQ.

The V call is TRBV5-8, the J call TRBJ2-1; 9 bases line up with TRBD1. This CDR3 region has 15 residues. With 10 bases clipped from V and 9 bases from J, the junction kept 17 bases outside the gene matches. Looked up from germline, CDR1 is SGHTS and CDR2 is YDEGEE. The CDR3 region is CAGTTGQGKWGEQFF. DNA for the CDR3: TGTGCCGGGACGACGGGACAGGGAAAATGGGGTGAGCAGTTCTTC.

The gene calls are TRBV7-9 and TRBJ2-7; D might be TRBD2 (7 bases). The CDR3 sequence is 15 residues long. CDR1 is SEHNR, CDR2 FQNEAQ, per germline (reference sequence). Trimming pared 5 bases from V and 8 bases from J, leaving 22 bases between. The CDR3 loop reads CASSAVGGANGKQYF. As DNA, the CDR3 is TGTGCCAGCAGCGCCGTTGGGGGGGCCAATGGGAAGCAGTACTTC.

The rearrangement links TRBV6-6 to TRBJ2-1; D may be TRBD2 (6 bases). Trimming removed 6 bases from V and 7 bases from J, with 13 bases in between. The germline V gene encodes CDR1 MNHNY and CDR2 SVGAGI (reference sequence). This CDR3 contains 13 residues. CDR3 residues: CASRNIAENEQFF. The CDR3 DNA reads TGTGCCAGCAGGAATATAGCGGAGAATGAGCAGTTCTTC.

This clone is judged medium-sized. The chain links TRBV6-6 to TRBJ1-5, with D possibly being TRBD1 (5 bases). The germline V and J ends were trimmed by 8 bases and 5 bases, with 16 bases remaining between them. Germline CDR1 reads MNHNY; CDR2 reads SVGAGI (reference sequence). The CDR3 extends over 14 amino acids. CDR3 sequence (DNA): TGTGCCAGCCACTTAGGAGGGGCTTATCAGCCCCAGCATTTT. As protein: CASHLGGAYQPQHF.

The CDR3 bases are TGCGCCAGCAGCCAAGTACAGGAGCCTAAAAACATTCAGTACTTC. As protein: CASSQVQEPKNIQYF. This chain uses TRBV4-1 with TRBJ2-4; possibly TRBD1 for D (5 bases). Trimming shortened V by 1 base and J by 4 bases, and 11 bases separated the two germline ends. CDR1 and CDR2 (germline): MGHRA, YSYEKL. CDR3 length: 15 residues.